These T cell receptor beta chains were read from a single sample in a study of blood T cells in healthy people across ages. A single record per CDR3 protein comes from TCRdb applying MiXCR to the 5' RACE reads. The data contain about 680,000 distinct CDR3 sequences, roughly 50% of them seen just once; the ten biggest clones take up around a third. The sample was blood. Source of these receptors: an older woman in good health. CDR3s include the opening cysteine and the closing phenylalanine or tryptophan. A row's size may be missing; if present it is once, few, many or a size class.

>TRBV7-2|NA|TRBJ2-3
CAIGPTGTDTQYF
>TRBV20-1|NA|TRBJ2-1
CSASEAGTGWMGEQFF
>TRBV2|few|TRBJ2-5
CASSERFSETQYF
>TRBV30|NA|TRBJ2-3
CAWSGTPSTDTQYF
>TRBV28|few|TRBJ1-5
CASSLKGSNQPQHF
>TRBV20-1|NA|TRBJ2-7
CSASPSTGQTYSEQYF
>TRBV25-1|few|TRBJ2-7
CASSELRPPEGGFDYEQYF
>TRBV7-8|few|TRBJ2-7
CASSQQPGRGRGNEQYF
>TRBV6-2/TRBV6-3|once|TRBJ2-7
CASSYSGLGTREQYF
>TRBV15|NA|TRBJ2-5
CATSRDIAGGRATQYF
>TRBV6-5|NA|NA
CASSSGTVSGEQYF
>TRBV27|NA|NA
CASSLSAGTWIYEQYF
>TRBV10-3|few|TRBJ2-1
CAISESRGLDDNEQFF
>TRBV6-5|NA|TRBJ2-3
CASSYGGITTDTQYF
>TRBV27|NA|NA
CASRSTGRGTYEQYF
>TRBV7-2|NA|TRBJ2-1
CASSLAGGADEQFF
>TRBV21-1|NA|TRBJ2-7
CASSDYPYEQYF
>TRBV20-1|NA|TRBJ2-7
CSVRDPSAYEQYF
>TRBV20-1|NA|TRBJ2-7
CSAKLTDYEQYF
>TRBV7-2|NA|NA
CASSLKQGFEQYF
>TRBV5-1|NA|TRBJ2-3
CASSLGAGGPSDTQYF
>TRBV7-2|NA|TRBJ2-3
CASSPSPGLQQYF
>TRBV20-1|NA|TRBJ2-4
CGARDPSGIAENIQYF
>TRBV27|few|TRBJ2-7
CASSVRPQSSYEQYF
>TRBV20-1|NA|NA
CSARSPYEQYF
>TRBV7-2|NA|TRBJ1-5
CASSLGQGADQPQHF
>TRBV20-1|few|TRBJ2-1
CSAIRHGTSLINEQFF
>TRBV7-9|NA|TRBJ2-1
CASSSDRDFGNEQFF
>TRBV28|many|TRBJ2-4
CASSWTTLPGQGSRNIQYF
>TRBV6-5|NA|TRBJ2-3
CASSYPNSGGRGSTDTQYF
>TRBV3-1|once|TRBJ2-1
CASSRSSNEQFF
>TRBV7-3|NA|TRBJ2-7
CASSLKGGEGPPYEQYF
>TRBV28|NA|NA
CASSLALAGGTYEQYF
>TRBV27|few|TRBJ2-7
CASSFLPSTLEQYF
>TRBV7-2|few|TRBJ2-3
CASSWVADTQYF
>TRBV9|NA|TRBJ2-3
CASSVTPQGADTQYF
>TRBV29-1|NA|TRBJ2-1
CSVGDSHNEQFF
>TRBV27|NA|TRBJ2-4
CASSLLGELAKNIQYF
>TRBV20-1|NA|TRBJ2-5
CSALGRASYNEQYF
>TRBV20-1|few|TRBJ1-2
CSAPDPFVDGYTF
>TRBV6-2/TRBV6-3|NA|TRBJ2-7
CASTSGYEQYF
>TRBV5-8|NA|TRBJ2-7
CASSLRLAGAIRGEQYF
>TRBV20-1|few|TRBJ2-3
CSAGLVLTDTQYF
>TRBV6-5|NA|TRBJ1-2
CASSYGRDRRVYGYTF
>TRBV7-9|NA|NA
CASSLVGLAYNEQYF
>TRBV6-2/TRBV6-3|NA|TRBJ1-1
CASSYLRDRGLNTEAFF
>TRBV7-2|few|TRBJ2-3
CASSLGLAGPSTDTQYF
>TRBV7-9|NA|TRBJ2-7
CASSMDTYEQYF
>TRBV11-2|NA|NA
CASSFAGPETLSEQYF
>TRBV7-2|NA|TRBJ2-1
CASSSGVVTRNEQFF
>TRBV5-1|NA|TRBJ2-7
CASSPQQGYEQYF
>TRBV5-1|NA|TRBJ2-1
CASSLDTDSYNEQFF
>TRBV20-1|few|TRBJ2-1
CSNNPTGGNEQFF
>TRBV7-9|NA|TRBJ2-7
CASSFGGFTYEQYF